This TCR beta chain stems from a study of control samples from healthy donors and cancer patients. Produced via immunoSEQ multiplex PCR; TCRdb's table is partial and in-frame only. The data contain 45,000 to 60,000 clones, roughly 87% of them seen just once; the ten biggest clones take up 11% to 15%. Germline V CDR1 and CDR2: SGHVS, FQNEAQ. Trimming removed 5 bases from V and 0 bases from J, with 13 bases in between. This CDR3 is 15 amino acids long. Sequencing used PBMCs. The clonotype originates from a man between 60 and 75 years old with head and neck cancer. The chain uses TRBV7-8 and TRBJ2-5; D not certain. CDR3 sequence: CASSLQETHQETQYF. Here the CDR3 DNA reads TGTGCCAGCAGCCTTCAGGAGACACACCAAGAGACCCAGTACTTC.